The 30 T cell receptor beta chains below were found in one sample sequenced in a study of T cells in Graves' hyperthyroidism and ophthalmopathy (dated by TCRdb to between 2018 and 2021). Receptor libraries were prepared by multiplex PCR. Sequencing instrument: Illumina HiSeq 2000. Amplification of TCR beta CDR3 regions was carried out from RNA transcripts. The first round of RT-PCR for the TCR CDR3 was performed with the HTBI primer set and the Qiagen OneStep RT-PCR kit. The public reads were run again by TCRdb, first through fastp at Q25 and then through MiXCR, and only productive beta chains were kept. Rows merge per CDR3 protein into single entries with the most common DNA and genes. Recorded for this sample are more than 550,000 distinct CDR3 sequences; just under 45% of them occurred a single time. The ten most abundant clones make up roughly 7.2% of the sample. The material sequenced was peripheral blood or thyroid tissue (not recorded which). These receptors all stem from an adult man with Graves' disease, either hyperthyroidism or ophthalmopathy (not recorded which).

The chain uses TRBV2 and TRBJ1-4, with a tentative D call TRBD1 (5 bases). From germline, CDR1 is SNHLY and CDR2 FYNNEI. CDR3 length: 16 amino acids. Trimming cost V 6 bases and J 6 bases, with 20 bases left between them. The CDR3 bases are TGTGCCAGCAGACCCGGGACCGGGCAGGCTTATGAAAAACTGTTTTTT. This codes for CASRPGTGQAYEKLFF.

This clonotype was recorded many times. The chain employs TRBV7-8 and TRBJ2-7, with 7 bases identical to TRBD2. Germline assignment: CDR1 SGHVS and CDR2 FQNEAQ. There are 16 residues in the CDR3. V gave up 4 bases and J gave up 2 bases; unmatched junction bases: 11. The CDR3 reads CASSSNVPSGPYEQYF. The CDR3 DNA reads as TGTGCCAGCAGCTCGAACGTTCCTAGCGGTCCCTACGAGCAGTACTTC.

This clonotype has just one count. V usage is TRBV7-9 and J usage is TRBJ2-5, with TRBD2 as a possible D gene (5 bases). Germline V gives CDR1 SEHNR, CDR2 FQNEAQ (reference sequence). The CDR3 is 15 amino acids. Trimming pared 1 base from V and 1 base from J, leaving 10 bases between. The CDR3 nucleotides read TGTGCCAGCAGCTTAGTTCTAGGGAGCCAAGAGACCCAGTACTTC. Protein product: CASSLVLGSQETQYF. Based on the CDR3 plus reference TRBV7-9 and TRBJ2-5, the full variable domain is DTGVSQNPRHKITKRGQNVTFRCDPISEHNRLYWYRQTLGQGPEFLTYFQNEAQLEKSRLLSDRFSAERPKGSFSTLEIQRTEQGDSAMYLCASSLVLGSQETQYFGPGTRLLVL.

This clonotype has just one count. The chain joins TRBV15 to TRBJ2-6; no clear D. Germline CDR1 LNHNV, CDR2 YYDKDF (reference sequence). There are 17 residues in the CDR3. Trimming left V 0 bases short and J 7 bases short, with 16 bases between. The CDR3 bases are TGTGCCACCAGCAGAGATTTCATGGTAACTCTAGCCAACGTCCTGACTTTC. The encoded protein is CATSRDFMVTLANVLTF.

The J gene is TRBJ1-1, the V gene TRBV15, with D unclear. With 10 bases removed from V and 7 bases from J, the gap between germline ends came to 19 bases. The CDR3 has 13 amino acids. The germline gives CDR1 LNHNV, CDR2 YYDKDF (reference sequence). This chain's CDR3 is CASRPSLTGEAFF. CDR3 nucleotides: TGTGCCAGCAGACCTAGTCTGACGGGTGAAGCTTTCTTT.

This clonotype was recorded a few times. V is TRBV2 and J is TRBJ1-5; a possible D gene is TRBD1 (6 bases). The ends were cut back, 1 base at V and 2 bases at J, with 21 bases in the middle. The CDR3 consists of 19 residues. Germline V gives CDR1 SNHLY, CDR2 FYNNEI. The CDR3: CASSEEGGFRGVGNQPQHF. CDR3 DNA: TGTGCCAGCAGTGAAGAAGGGGGATTCCGGGGGGTGGGCAATCAGCCCCAGCATTTT.

About this clonotype: Possible read error: a much larger clone is one base away. In this CDR3 the conserved last residue, phenylalanine or tryptophan, is missing, so a read error is likely. The rearrangement links TRBV12-3 or TRBV12-4 to TRBJ2-5; 7 positions match TRBD2. The CDR3 contains 12 residues. V gave up 5 bases and J gave up 8 bases; unmatched junction bases: 5. The CDR3 nucleotides read TGTGCCAGCAGTAGCGGGACTAACACCCAGTACCTC. Protein: CASSSGTNTQYL.

The chain has TRBV12-3 or TRBV12-4 and TRBJ1-4; 9 bases agree with TRBD1. V was pared by 6 bases and J by 7 bases, with 15 bases of the junction left unmatched. CDR3 length equals 17 residues. The CDR3 DNA sequence: TGTGCCAGCAGCGGGTACAGGGGGCGCAGATTAGGTGAAAAACTGTTTTTT. Its protein is CASSGYRGRRLGEKLFF.

The chain uses TRBV10-3 and TRBJ1-1, with D unresolved. Trimming took off 11 bases at V and 4 bases at J, with 23 bases between the two ends. Germline V lookup: CDR1 ENHRY, CDR2 SYGVKD. This CDR3 contains 15 residues. CDR3 sequence reads: CASKGFFQTATEAFF. DNA of the CDR3: TGTGCCTCAAAGGGTTTTTTTCAGACGGCCACTGAAGCTTTCTTT.

The chain recombines TRBV7-9 with TRBJ1-2, with TRBD1 identical over 7 bases. This CDR3 has 14 amino acids. V was pared by 5 bases and J by 4 bases, with 7 bases of the junction left unmatched. Per the germline V gene, CDR1 is SEHNR and CDR2 is FQNEAQ (reference sequence). The CDR3 here is CASSPPGTAYGYTF. In DNA form, the CDR3 reads TGTGCCAGCAGCCCACCAGGGACAGCCTATGGCTACACCTTC.

This clonotype turned up a few times. V gene TRBV19 combines with J gene TRBJ1-1; a weak D match, TRBD1 (5 bases). The V gene's germline CDR1 is LNHDA and CDR2 SQIVND (reference sequence). This CDR3 spans 16 amino acids. Trimming shortened V by 7 bases and J by 0 bases, and 18 bases separated the two germline ends. In DNA, the CDR3 is TGTGCCAGTACCGACCTCCGGGACGCCATGAACACTGAAGCTTTCTTT. Translated: CASTDLRDAMNTEAFF.

The chain employs TRBV9 and TRBJ2-5; 7 positions match TRBD2. The CDR3 has 16 amino acids. Germline trimming cut 4 bases from V and 4 bases from J; bases unmatched to any gene: 13. Looked up from germline, CDR1 is SGDLS and CDR2 is YYNGEE. CDR3 sequence: CASSLAGGRAAETQYF. CDR3 nucleotides: TGTGCCAGCAGCTTGGCCGGGGGGAGGGCCGCAGAGACCCAGTACTTC.

This clonotype was recorded only once. V gene TRBV6-5 combines with J gene TRBJ2-7; 8 bases line up with TRBD1. The CDR3 extends over 16 amino acids. Losses at the gene ends were 5 bases for V and 3 bases for J; bases not matched to a gene: 12. CDR1 is MNHEY and CDR2 is SVGAGI in the germline V gene. This CDR3 is CASSDVSGQVFYEQYF. As DNA, the CDR3 is TGTGCCAGCAGTGACGTCTCGGGACAGGTCTTCTACGAGCAGTACTTC.

As for this clonotype: The CDR3 ends on some other residue instead of the conserved phenylalanine or tryptophan, so this is likely a read error. The V call is TRBV11-1, the J call TRBJ2-7, with D perhaps TRBD1 or TRBD2 (6 bases each). There are 17 residues in the CDR3. V lost 1 base and J lost 2, with 18 bases in between. Per the germline V gene, CDR1 is SGHAT and CDR2 is FQDESV (reference sequence). Here the CDR3 reads CASSLEGGRARPYEQYL. CDR3 nucleotide sequence: TGTGCCAGCAGCTTAGAGGGGGGACGAGCCAGACCCTACGAGCAGTACTTA.

The chain employs TRBV7-8 and TRBJ1-1; TRBD1 might be the D (6 bases). Germline CDR1 and CDR2: SGHVS and FQNEAQ. CDR3 length: 16 amino acids. V gave up 5 bases and J gave up 3 bases, with 19 bases separating them. The CDR3 loop reads CASSQVTGIGDTEAFF. The DNA of the CDR3 is TGTGCCAGCAGCCAAGTAACAGGGATAGGAGACACTGAAGCTTTCTTT.

J is TRBJ1-1 and V is TRBV20-1; D unclear. CDR1 and CDR2 from the germline V gene are DFQATT and SNEGSKA (reference sequence). The CDR3 runs 14 residues. V was pared by 2 bases and J by 4 bases, with 14 bases between. The CDR3 region is CSARLGVGSTEAFF. In DNA, the CDR3 is TGCAGTGCTAGACTTGGCGTTGGGTCCACTGAAGCTTTCTTT.

The chain is built from TRBV20-1 and TRBJ1-6; tentatively, D is TRBD1 (6 bases). This CDR3 region has 13 residues. The V and J ends lost 6 bases and 6 bases respectively, with 12 bases between them. Germline-derived CDR1 and CDR2 are DFQATT and SNEGSKA (reference sequence). The CDR3 DNA is TGCAGTGCCCGAGGGGGGGGTAATTCACCCCTCCACTTT. Amino acids: CSARGGGNSPLHF.

For this clonotype: A much larger clonotype is one base distant, so this may be a read error. Because the CDR3 is missing its conserved closing phenylalanine or tryptophan, this is likely a read error. The chain couples TRBV2 to TRBJ1-1; the match to TRBD1 covers 8 bases. Germline trimming cut 5 bases from V and 4 bases from J; bases unmatched to any gene: 3. Germline V gene lookup returns CDR1 SNHLY and CDR2 FYNNEI. The CDR3 runs to 13 residues. The CDR3 region has the DNA TGTGCCAGCAGTTACGACAGGGGCACTGAAGCTTTCCTT. Translation: CASSYDRGTEAFL.

This chain joins TRBV7-2 and TRBJ2-5; 7 bases align to TRBD2. The CDR3 covers 16 residues. Germline loops: CDR1 SGHTA, CDR2 FQGNSA. Losses at the gene ends were 1 base for V and 4 bases for J; bases not matched to a gene: 9. For the CDR3, the DNA is TGTGCCAGCAGCTTAGTGTCCGCGGGAGCGCTAGAGACCCAGTACTTC. This codes for CASSLVSAGALETQYF.

This clonotype was seen at least ten times. The V gene is TRBV19, the J gene TRBJ1-5; D may be TRBD1 (6 bases). This CDR3 is built from 15 residues. Germline CDR1 LNHDA, CDR2 SQIVND (reference sequence). V was clipped by 7 bases and J by 3 bases, with 16 bases between them. The CDR3 DNA follows: TGTGCCAGTACCGAGGGACATCTCCACAATCAGCCCCAGCATTTT. Translation: CASTEGHLHNQPQHF.

The rearrangement joins TRBV12-3 or TRBV12-4 to TRBJ1-2, with TRBD1 as a possible D gene (5 bases). The CDR3 loop spans 12 amino acids. The ends were cut back, 8 bases at V and 9 bases at J, with 16 bases in the middle. The DNA of the CDR3 is TGTGCCAGCGCACGCAGGGAAATACGCTACACCTTC. Its protein is CASARREIRYTF.

The chain couples TRBV7-9 to TRBJ2-5; no reliable D call. This CDR3 comprises 15 residues. Trimming removed 5 bases from V and 5 bases from J, with 18 bases in between. The germline CDR1 and CDR2 sequences are SEHNR and FQNEAQ (reference sequence). CDR3 nucleotides: TGTGCCAGCAGCACCCTAGACCTAGGTCGGGAGACCCAGTACTTC. It is translated as CASSTLDLGRETQYF.

The rearrangement joins TRBV7-8 to TRBJ1-1; D might be TRBD1 (6 bases). CDR3 size: 14 residues. V gave up 2 bases and J gave up 4 bases, with 11 bases separating them. The germline V gene encodes CDR1 SGHVS and CDR2 FQNEAQ. DNA of the CDR3: TGTGCCAGCAGCTTACTCGGGGGCGGCACTGAAGCTTTCTTT. It translates to CASSLLGGGTEAFF.

This clonotype was seen many times. The chain carries TRBV25-1 and TRBJ1-1; D ambiguous. CDR3 length: 14 amino acids. The ends were cut back, 5 bases at V and 3 bases at J, with 13 bases in the middle. In germline, CDR1 is MGHDK, CDR2 SYGVNS. CDR3 in amino acids: CASSLPLRDTEAFF. Here the CDR3 DNA reads TGTGCCAGCAGTCTGCCCTTACGGGACACTGAAGCTTTCTTT.

The chain carries TRBV28 and TRBJ1-5, with a weak D call TRBD1 (5 bases). Per germline, CDR1 MDHEN and CDR2 SYDVKM. CDR3 length: 15 residues. With 7 bases removed from V and 0 bases from J, the gap between germline ends came to 13 bases. This CDR3 reads CASTQGPYSNQPQHF. The CDR3 nucleotides are TGTGCCAGCACCCAGGGTCCCTATAGCAATCAGCCCCAGCATTTT.

This chain connects TRBV9 to TRBJ1-3; D is unresolved. The CDR3 is made up of 15 amino acids. CDR1 is SGDLS and CDR2 is YYNGEE in the germline V gene. V shed 3 bases and J shed 0 bases, with 10 bases lying between them. The CDR3 coding sequence is TGTGCCAGCAGCGCAACATTGAGCTCTGGAAACACCATATATTTT. The encoded protein is CASSATLSSGNTIYF.

This clonotype showed up just a few times. The chain combines TRBV7-2 with TRBJ2-7; 9 nucleotides match TRBD2. In germline, CDR1 is SGHTA, CDR2 FQGNSA. The CDR3 runs to 16 residues. The V segment lost 0 bases and the J segment 4 bases; nucleotides outside the gene matches: 7. The CDR3 coding sequence is TGTGCCAGCAGCTTAGCTGCTGGTAGCGGGGGTTACGAGCAGTACTTC. Its protein is CASSLAAGSGGYEQYF.

In regard to this clonotype: A much larger clone is a single base away; this may be a read error. The genes are TRBV10-3 and TRBJ1-1, with TRBD1 as a possible D gene (6 bases). The CDR3 covers 15 residues. V was trimmed by 0 bases and J by 3 bases, leaving 11 bases between them. CDR1 is ENHRY, CDR2 SYGVKD, per germline. CDR3 bases: TGTGCCATCAGTGAGTCGTGGGAGGGGGACACTGAAGCTTTCTTT. Translation gives CAISESWEGDTEAFF.

This chain joins TRBV13 and TRBJ1-1; D might be TRBD1 (6 bases). The length of the CDR3 is 15 residues. Germline V lookup: CDR1 PRHDT, CDR2 FYEKMQ (reference sequence). V was shortened by 6 bases and J by 8 bases, with 22 bases between the two germline ends. In DNA, the CDR3 is TGTGCCAGCAGTCCATCTTACAGGGCGAACAACGAAGCTTTCTTT. Protein product: CASSPSYRANNEAFF.

This clonotype has just a few counts. The chain uses TRBV11-2 and TRBJ1-1; 8 bases align to TRBD1. The CDR3 has 17 residues. In germline, CDR1 is SGHAT, CDR2 FQNNGV. After removal of 0 bases from V and 5 bases from J, the junction contained 11 bases not matched to a gene. The CDR3 coding sequence is TGTGCCAGCAGCTTAGAGGGGGCAGGGGGCGGATGGACTGAAGCTTTCTTT. It encodes CASSLEGAGGGWTEAFF.